The 5 T cell receptor beta chains reported below all come from one sample, sequenced in a study of cytotoxic CD8 clonotypes in ibrutinib-treated CLL. The repertoire was sequenced with immunoSEQ multiplex PCR; TCRdb's copy has only in-frame clones and lacks some. The sample yields around 140,000 clones, about 76% seen once. The material was PBMCs, obtained after 24 months of ibrutinib treatment. The receptors were sampled from a human donor with chronic lymphocytic leukemia.

This clone has a count of ten or more. This sample also contains other DNA sequences that code for the same CDR3. V and J are TRBV7-2 and TRBJ1-1; D gene unclear. Per the germline V gene, CDR1 is SGHTA and CDR2 is FQGNSA. V was trimmed by 2 bases and J by 0 bases, leaving 1 base between them. The CDR3 covers 12 residues. This CDR3 reads CASSLMNTEAFF. As DNA, the CDR3 is TGTGCCAGCAGCTTAATGAACACTGAAGCTTTCTTT.

This clone has a single count. The chain joins TRBV2 to TRBJ2-7; weak D call: TRBD2 (6 bases). CDR1 and CDR2 (germline): SNHLY, FYNNEI. The CDR3 runs to 16 residues. Trimming cost V 3 bases and J 2 bases, with 17 bases left between them. For the CDR3, the DNA is TGTGCCAGCAGTGACGTCGGGGGAGTGGTCCCCTACGAGCAGTACTTC. Amino acid sequence: CASSDVGGVVPYEQYF.

The chain recombines TRBV7-3 with TRBJ2-1, with a possible D match to TRBD2 (6 bases). There are 13 residues in the CDR3. The germline V gene encodes CDR1 SGHTA and CDR2 FQGTGA. The germline V and J ends were trimmed by 2 bases and 7 bases, with 9 bases remaining between them. The CDR3 DNA reads as TGTGCCAGCAGCTTAGGGGACTCGAATGAGCAGTTCTTC. This encodes CASSLGDSNEQFF.

This clone has only a few counts. The chain employs TRBV2 and TRBJ2-5; either TRBD1 or TRBD2 may fit D (7 bases each). Germline CDR1 is SNHLY and CDR2 is FYNNEI. The CDR3 is 14 amino acids. V was trimmed by 6 bases and J by 4 bases, leaving 15 bases between them. CDR3 amino acids: CASRPDREGETQYF. As DNA, the CDR3 is TGTGCCAGCAGGCCAGACAGGGAGGGAGAGACCCAGTACTTC.

This chain uses TRBV19 with TRBJ1-1, with unresolved D. V was cut by 1 base and J by 9 bases, with 12 bases left in between. The CDR3 length is 13 residues. Looked up from germline, CDR1 is LNHDA and CDR2 is SQIVND (reference sequence). This chain's CDR3 is CASSIGVRQKAFF. The DNA for the CDR3 is TGTGCCAGTAGTATAGGGGTTCGGCAGAAAGCTTTCTTT.